The 25 T cell receptor beta chains given below trace back to one sample, sequenced in a study of beta chain features in type 1 diabetes. Investigators reverse transcribed all isolated RNA, so they sequenced expressed TCRB transcripts. Some clones are missing from TCRdb's copy, which holds only in-frame ones; the method was immunoSEQ multiplex PCR. The table has about 700,000 clones, roughly 13% seen once. For these TCRs, the target antigens are not known. Study observations and caveats: Moderate yet significant TCRB CDR3 shortening was seen in Type 1 diabetes patients in all four CD4+ subsets.

Material: naive CD4+ T cells from blood. The receptor source for this set is a man between 18 and 29 years old with type 1 diabetes.

The chain links TRBV14 to TRBJ1-2, with a possible D match to TRBD1 (6 bases). Looked up from germline, CDR1 is SGHDN and CDR2 is FVKESK. The length of the CDR3 is 14 residues. The germline V and J ends were trimmed by 4 bases and 4 bases, with 13 bases remaining between them. CDR3 nucleotide sequence: TGTGCCAGCAGCCCGGACAGACTGTTCTATGGCTACACCTTC. This codes for CASSPDRLFYGYTF. The variable domain in full, completed from reference TRBV14 and TRBJ1-2, reads EAGVTQFPSHSVIEKGQTVTLRCDPISGHDNLYWYRRVMGKEIKFLLHFVKESKQDESGMPNNRFLAERTGGTYSTLKVQPAELEDSGVYFCASSPDRLFYGYTFGSGTRLTVV.

The chain is built from TRBV10-3 and TRBJ2-7; 9 nucleotides match TRBD1. Trimming removed 0 bases from V and 4 bases from J; junction bases left unmatched: 4. Germline CDR1 ENHRY, CDR2 SYGVKD. CDR3 size: 15 residues. CDR3 residues: CAISESTGGPYEQYF. The CDR3 DNA is TGTGCCATCAGTGAGTCGACAGGGGGACCGTACGAGCAGTACTTC.

This clone was seen a few times. The chain recombines TRBV19 with TRBJ1-2; 8 positions match TRBD1. Germline CDR1 LNHDA, CDR2 SQIVND (reference sequence). This CDR3 is built from 13 residues. Germline trimming cut 6 bases from V and 8 bases from J; bases unmatched to any gene: 8. The CDR3: CASRTGGRRGYTF. DNA of the CDR3: TGTGCCAGTAGAACAGGGGGACGAAGAGGCTACACCTTC.

As regards this clone: Distinct nucleotide sequences in the sample also encode this CDR3. The CDR3 spells CAWSRLAGAYNEQFF. The CDR3 coding sequence is TGTGCCTGGAGTAGACTAGCGGGGGCGTACAATGAGCAGTTCTTC. V gene TRBV30 combines with J gene TRBJ2-1; TRBD2 matches 12 bases. CDR3 length equals 15 residues. V lost 2 bases to trimming and J lost 4 bases; unmatched junction nucleotides: 3. The germline V gene has CDR1 GTSNPN and CDR2 SVGIG (reference sequence).

This clone was seen a few times. The chain has TRBV18 and TRBJ1-1; unclear D gene. The CDR3 is made up of 14 amino acids. V lost 8 bases and J lost 4, with 17 bases in between. Germline V lookup: CDR1 KGHSH, CDR2 LQKENI. The CDR3 bases are TGTGCCAGCGGCCTCCCCCAGAGGGCCACTGAAGCTTTCTTT. Amino acid sequence: CASGLPQRATEAFF.

V gene TRBV14 combines with J gene TRBJ1-2, with 10 bases matching TRBD1. Germline V gene sequence: CDR1 SGHDN, CDR2 FVKESK. V lost 4 bases to trimming and J lost 5 bases; unmatched junction nucleotides: 7. The CDR3 sequence is 15 residues long. This chain's CDR3 is CASSPRTGGGYGYTF. DNA for the CDR3: TGTGCCAGCAGCCCCCGGACAGGGGGTGGGTATGGCTACACCTTC.

V gene TRBV28 combines with J gene TRBJ2-5; TRBD1 matches 11 bases. Germline V CDR1 and CDR2: MDHEN, SYDVKM. V lost 6 bases, J lost 5 bases, and 5 bases stayed unmatched. The CDR3 sequence is 14 residues long. The CDR3 loop reads CASRTRDRGETQYF. CDR3 DNA: TGTGCCAGCAGGACCCGGGACAGGGGGGAGACCCAGTACTTC.

This clone was detected a few times. The J gene is TRBJ1-6, the V gene TRBV6-5; 10 nucleotides match TRBD1. CDR3 length: 15 residues. Trimming removed 5 bases from V and 7 bases from J; junction bases left unmatched: 5. Germline lookup yields CDR1 MNHEY and CDR2 SVGAGI. CDR3 protein: CASSPGDRGNSPLHF. CDR3 sequence (DNA): TGTGCCAGCAGTCCGGGGGACAGGGGAAATTCACCCCTCCACTTT.

V and J are TRBV15 and TRBJ2-5, with TRBD1 identical over 8 bases. This CDR3 spans 18 amino acids. J gave up 2 bases and V 0 bases, and 11 bases lay outside the gene matches. CDR1 and CDR2 (germline): LNHNV, YYDKDF (reference sequence). The CDR3 nucleotides are TGTGCCACCAGCAGAGATTTGTCCCAGGGGGCCCCACAAGAGACCCAGTACTTC. This gives the protein CATSRDLSQGAPQETQYF.

This rearrangement joins TRBV19 to TRBJ1-5, with 9 positions matching TRBD1. With 7 bases clipped from V and 3 bases from J, the junction kept 10 bases outside the gene matches. Germline-derived CDR1 and CDR2 are LNHDA and SQIVND (reference sequence). The CDR3 covers 16 residues. CDR3 sequence: CASKVEGQGHNQPQHF. In DNA form, the CDR3 reads TGTGCCAGTAAAGTAGAGGGACAGGGACACAATCAGCCCCAGCATTTT.

This clone was seen a few times. The rearrangement links TRBV30 to TRBJ1-1; TRBD1 aligns across 7 bases. The V gene end was trimmed by 3 bases and the J gene end by 8 bases; junction bases not matched to a gene: 3. The germline gives CDR1 GTSNPN, CDR2 SVGIG (reference sequence). CDR3 length: 11 residues. CDR3 residues: CAWSNRGEAFF. CDR3 bases: TGTGCCTGGAGCAACAGGGGCGAAGCTTTCTTT.

V is TRBV27 and J is TRBJ1-5; D possibly corresponds to TRBD1 (5 bases). CDR1 MNHEY and CDR2 SMNVEV come from the germline V gene (reference sequence). The ends were cut back, 6 bases at V and 2 bases at J, with 11 bases in the middle. The CDR3 is made up of 14 amino acids. CDR3 bases: TGTGCCAGCAGAGGGGAGTTGGGCAATCAGCCCCAGCATTTT. Translation: CASRGELGNQPQHF.

V usage is TRBV30 and J usage is TRBJ1-2; D gene uncertain. CDR3 size: 15 residues. Germline lookup yields CDR1 GTSNPN and CDR2 SVGIG (reference sequence). The ends were cut back, 2 bases at V and 5 bases at J, with 18 bases in the middle. CDR3 coding DNA: TGTGCCTGGAGTCCCCCTTTAGGGTTGTCGTATGGCTACACCTTC. It is translated as CAWSPPLGLSYGYTF.

This clone came up a few times. The genes are TRBV7-9 and TRBJ1-3; D remains ambiguous. The V and J ends lost 5 bases and 3 bases respectively, with 11 bases between them. CDR1 is SEHNR, CDR2 FQNEAQ, per germline (reference sequence). The CDR3 is 14 amino acids. The DNA for the CDR3 is TGTGCCAGCAGCCCAGGTGCACATGGAAACACCATATATTTT. This encodes CASSPGAHGNTIYF.

In this sample, this clone turned up a few times. V usage is TRBV10-3 and J usage is TRBJ2-3; 9 positions match TRBD2. The V segment lost 8 bases and the J segment 2 bases; nucleotides outside the gene matches: 5. Germline V lookup: CDR1 ENHRY, CDR2 SYGVKD. CDR3 size: 14 residues. For the CDR3, the DNA is TGTGCCATCCGGCAGCGGGGGGTCACAGATACGCAGTATTTT. It translates to CAIRQRGVTDTQYF.

In this sample, this clone turned up a few times. CDR3 sequence (DNA): TGTGCCAGTAGTATAGATAGACAGCTTCAAGAGACCCAGTACTTC. Translated: CASSIDRQLQETQYF. The chain recombines TRBV19 with TRBJ2-5; possibly TRBD1 for D (5 bases). The CDR3 runs 15 residues. Trimming left V 0 bases short and J 2 bases short, with 10 bases between. Germline CDR1 is LNHDA and CDR2 is SQIVND (reference sequence).

The chain has TRBV29-1 and TRBJ2-5, with 10 bases fitting TRBD2. The trim removed 4 bases at V and 5 bases at J, leaving 7 bases unmatched. Germline CDR1 SQVTM, CDR2 ANQGSEA. CDR3 length: 14 residues. In DNA, the CDR3 is TGCAGCGTTGCTTTAGCGGGGGGAGTGGAGACCCAGTACTTC. Its translation is CSVALAGGVETQYF.

This clone was observed a handful of times. The V and J genes are TRBV19 and TRBJ1-5; no firm D call. CDR3 length: 12 amino acids. Trimming took off 2 bases at V and 6 bases at J, with 5 bases between the two ends. Germline V lookup: CDR1 LNHDA, CDR2 SQIVND (reference sequence). The chain's CDR3 is CASSIFGQPQHF. The CDR3 DNA sequence: TGTGCCAGTAGTATATTTGGTCAGCCCCAGCATTTT.

The chain recombines TRBV6-5 with TRBJ2-7; unclear D gene. Trimming shortened V by 3 bases and J by 3 bases, and 6 bases separated the two germline ends. The CDR3 covers 12 residues. CDR1 and CDR2 (germline): MNHEY, SVGAGI. The CDR3 loop is CASSYTSYEQYF. In DNA form, the CDR3 reads TGTGCCAGCAGTTATACGAGCTACGAGCAGTACTTC.

The genes are TRBV6-1 and TRBJ2-3; 7 nucleotides agree with TRBD1. Per germline, CDR1 MNHNS and CDR2 SASEGT. Trimming took 4 bases from V and 0 from J; bases not matched to a gene: 1. The CDR3 consists of 14 residues. The CDR3 is CASSVGQSTDTQYF. The CDR3 DNA sequence: TGTGCCAGCAGTGTGGGACAGAGCACAGATACGCAGTATTTT.

The chain couples TRBV29-1 to TRBJ1-2, with D perhaps TRBD1 (6 bases). Per germline, CDR1 SQVTM and CDR2 ANQGSEA. The germline V and J ends were trimmed by 5 bases and 1 base, with 8 bases remaining between them. The CDR3 is 12 residues long. The CDR3 is CSVKDSNYGYTF. CDR3 DNA sequence: TGCAGCGTTAAGGACAGTAACTATGGCTACACCTTC. Full variable domain (remainder filled in from reference TRBV29-1 and TRBJ1-2): SAVISQKPSRDICQRGTSLTIQCQVDSQVTMMFWYRQQPGQSLTLIATANQGSEATYESGFVIDKFPISRPNLTFSTLTVSNMSPEDSSIYLCSVKDSNYGYTFGSGTRLTVV.

This chain uses TRBV30 with TRBJ1-2, with 7 bases that match TRBD1. J gave up 2 bases and V 1 base, and 7 bases lay outside the gene matches. CDR3 length equals 15 residues. Germline lookup yields CDR1 GTSNPN and CDR2 SVGIG (reference sequence). The CDR3 loop reads CAWSADRLTNYGYTF. As DNA, the CDR3 is TGTGCCTGGAGTGCGGACAGGCTAACCAACTATGGCTACACCTTC.

The chain employs TRBV7-8 and TRBJ2-2; D is undetermined. The germline gives CDR1 SGHVS, CDR2 FQNEAQ. There are 16 residues in the CDR3. Trimming stripped 5 bases from V and 6 bases from J, with 19 bases between. In nucleotides, the CDR3 is TGTGCCAGCAGCGCAACCGGGCCCCCAGTGGCCGGGGAGCTGTTTTTT. It specifies CASSATGPPVAGELFF.

This clone has a handful of counts. The CDR3 nucleotides are TGTGCCAGCAGCTTAGGCAGGACAGGCTTCGAGCAGTACTTC. Protein: CASSLGRTGFEQYF. The chain uses TRBV11-2 and TRBJ2-7; 7 bases match TRBD1. Germline assignment: CDR1 SGHAT and CDR2 FQNNGV. The CDR3 has 14 residues. The junction had 6 bases not matched to a gene; V was cut back by 1 base and J by 6 bases.

This clone has a handful of counts. The chain carries TRBV29-1 and TRBJ1-1; D gene ambiguous. The CDR3 loop spans 13 amino acids. Trimming took off 3 bases at V and 2 bases at J, with 10 bases between the two ends. From germline, CDR1 is SQVTM and CDR2 ANQGSEA. The CDR3 here is CSVEHGRNTEAFF. The CDR3 DNA reads as TGCAGCGTTGAGCACGGCAGAAACACTGAAGCTTTCTTT.